This T cell receptor beta chain came from a study of blood T cell repertoires in COVID-19. Study at large: The origin of the acute and convalescent COVID-19 samples was the United States, Italy and Spain. The cDNA or gDNA used as material had been derived from T cells, B-cell-depleted T cells, or PBMCs.

The V end was cut by 3 bases, the J end by 0 bases, with 23 bases between. This CDR3 region has 20 residues. Per the germline V gene, CDR1 is KGHDR and CDR2 is SFDVKD. In the authors' workflow: The authors estimated nucleated cell counts from reference gene primer amplification. Measured with immunoSEQ multiplex PCR; TCRdb has only the in-frame clones, and not every one. That table supplies the V and J calls and clone size; D and trimming were determined from the DNA. The table has more than 95,000 clones, around 90% seen once; the top ten hold roughly 8.2%. V gene TRBV24-1 combines with J gene TRBJ2-1; D is unresolved. Sequenced: peripheral blood. This receptor was identified in a human donor in a cohort sampled during active COVID-19. CDR3 region: CATSDKFDNWQLGSYNEQFF. DNA of the CDR3: TGTGCCACCAGTGATAAATTCGACAATTGGCAGCTCGGCTCCTACAATGAGCAGTTCTTC.